A single sample gave rise to the 15 T cell receptor beta chains below, sequenced in a study of shared clonotypes between healthy human individuals. Produced via immunoSEQ multiplex PCR; TCRdb's table is partial and in-frame only. Found here are around 750,000 clones, roughly 70% of them singletons; the top ten hold more than 1.5%. Sequenced input: memory CD4+ T cells sorted from blood. Stated subset: CD45RA-negative fraction. The receptors come from a woman aged 25 to 39 in good health.

The rearrangement links TRBV6-4 to TRBJ2-7; 8 bases fit TRBD1. The CDR3 length is 18 residues. Per the germline V gene, CDR1 is MRHNA and CDR2 is SNTAGT. Trimming at V came to 7 bases and at J to 0 bases, leaving 17 bases not matched to a gene. The CDR3 protein is CASTLDRVRRGSSYEQYF. DNA for the CDR3: TGTGCCAGCACCCTGGACAGGGTAAGGCGGGGCAGCTCCTACGAGCAGTACTTC.

The chain links TRBV6-5 to TRBJ1-4; possible D gene TRBD1, 6 bases. This CDR3 region has 15 residues. Germline CDR1 and CDR2: MNHEY and SVGAGI. Trimming cost V 6 bases and J 7 bases, with 18 bases left between them. The CDR3 sequence: CASSSRQDRTEKLFF. Here the CDR3 DNA reads TGTGCCAGCAGCAGTCGACAGGACCGAACTGAAAAACTGTTTTTT.

This chain connects TRBV9 to TRBJ2-2, with 14 positions matching TRBD2. Unmatched junction bases numbered 2, after V lost 0 bases and J lost 7 bases. The CDR3 is 16 residues long. CDR1 is SGDLS, CDR2 YYNGEE, per germline. The CDR3 region is CASSVGLAGGDGELFF. Here the CDR3 DNA reads TGTGCCAGCAGCGTAGGACTAGCGGGAGGGGACGGGGAGCTGTTTTTT.

The genes are TRBV7-3 and TRBJ1-5; a weak D match, TRBD1 (5 bases). The CDR3 spans 13 residues. Trimming stripped 0 bases from V and 5 bases from J, with 5 bases between. Per germline, CDR1 SGHTA and CDR2 FQGTGA. As DNA, the CDR3 is TGTGCCAGCAGCTTAACAGGGGATCAGCCCCAGCATTTT. It specifies CASSLTGDQPQHF.

This sequence joins TRBV2 and TRBJ1-2; no firm D call. The V end was cut by 4 bases, the J end by 8 bases, with 14 bases between. CDR3 length: 13 amino acids. Germline CDR1 SNHLY, CDR2 FYNNEI. This CDR3 reads CASSADGHGGYTF. The CDR3 bases are TGTGCCAGCAGTGCGGACGGTCACGGCGGCTACACCTTC.

The gene calls are TRBV5-1 and TRBJ2-7; D possibly matches TRBD1 or TRBD2 (5 bases each). CDR1 is SGHRS and CDR2 is YFSETQ in the germline V gene. The CDR3 runs 13 residues. V lost 3 bases, J lost 3 bases, and 10 bases lay in between. The CDR3 is CASSWGTIYEQYF. In DNA, the CDR3 is TGCGCCAGCAGCTGGGGGACCATCTACGAGCAGTACTTC.

Concerning this clone itself: A read error may be the cause here, since a much bigger clone is one base away. The rearrangement uses TRBV6-5 and TRBJ1-2, with 7 bases aligning to TRBD1. The CDR3 is 13 amino acids. Per germline, CDR1 MNHEY and CDR2 SVGAGI. J gave up 3 bases and V 7 bases, and 5 bases lay outside the gene matches. The CDR3 region is CASTPTGDYGYTF. The CDR3 DNA reads TGTGCCAGCACCCCTACAGGGGACTATGGCTACACCTTC.

The chain has TRBV5-1 and TRBJ2-7; 14 nucleotides agree with TRBD2. This CDR3 has 15 residues. In germline, CDR1 is SGHRS, CDR2 YFSETQ. The J segment lost 5 bases and the V segment lost 4 bases, leaving 5 bases of the junction unmatched. The CDR3 nucleotides read TGCGCCAGCAGCGCGAAGGGACTAGCGGGAGACGAGCAGTACTTC. Its protein product is CASSAKGLAGDEQYF.

V gene TRBV27 combines with J gene TRBJ2-2, with D perhaps matching TRBD1 or TRBD2 (5 bases each). V was clipped by 2 bases and J by 5 bases, with 15 bases between them. Per the germline V gene, CDR1 is MNHEY and CDR2 is SMNVEV (reference sequence). The CDR3 sequence is 16 residues long. Here the CDR3 DNA reads TGTGCCAGCAGTTTAAGGGGAGAGCGGAGAACCGGGGAGCTGTTTTTT. Protein sequence: CASSLRGERRTGELFF.

The chain carries TRBV11-2 and TRBJ2-7; 10 nucleotides align to TRBD1. Germline CDR1 and CDR2: SGHAT and FQNNGV. Trimming cost V 5 bases and J 5 bases; bases outside gene matches: 6. The CDR3 has 14 residues. The CDR3 DNA reads TGTGCCAGCAGCATCGACAGGGGGCAACACGAGCAGTACTTC. Its translation is CASSIDRGQHEQYF.

DNA of the CDR3: TGTGCCAGTAGTGATAGCGGGAGGGGCACAGATACGCAGTATTTT. It codes for CASSDSGRGTDTQYF. The rearrangement uses TRBV19 and TRBJ2-3; the match to TRBD2 covers 11 bases. Looked up from germline, CDR1 is LNHDA and CDR2 is SQIVND (reference sequence). V lost 5 bases, J lost 1 base, and 2 bases stayed unmatched. The CDR3 loop spans 15 amino acids. The full variable domain, rest sourced from reference TRBV19 and TRBJ2-3, is DGGITQSPKYLFRKEGQNVTLSCEQNLNHDAMYWYRQDPGQGLRLIYYSQIVNDFQKGDIAEGYSVSREKKESFPLTVTSAQKNPTAFYLCASSDSGRGTDTQYFGPGTRLTVL.

The CDR3 region has the DNA TGTGCCAGTGACTTTGGAAGTAGGGACTATGGCTACACCTTC. It translates to CASDFGSRDYGYTF. This chain links TRBV19 with TRBJ1-2; D uncertain. V was shortened by 8 bases and J by 3 bases, with 16 bases between the two germline ends. The germline V gene encodes CDR1 LNHDA and CDR2 SQIVND (reference sequence). CDR3 length equals 14 residues. The variable domain in full, completed from reference TRBV19 and TRBJ1-2, reads DGGITQSPKYLFRKEGQNVTLSCEQNLNHDAMYWYRQDPGQGLRLIYYSQIVNDFQKGDIAEGYSVSREKKESFPLTVTSAQKNPTAFYLCASDFGSRDYGYTFGSGTRLTVV.

The table lists this clone with a few counts. V and J are TRBV7-9 and TRBJ1-1; 8 positions match TRBD1. The CDR3 sequence is 15 residues long. Germline CDR1 is SEHNR and CDR2 is FQNEAQ (reference sequence). The trim removed 1 base at V and 12 bases at J, leaving 13 bases unmatched. The CDR3 here is CASSLGAGGRSRPFF. The CDR3 nucleotides are TGTGCCAGCAGCTTAGGGGCAGGGGGCCGATCACGGCCTTTCTTT.

The chain is built from TRBV7-2 and TRBJ1-1; D perhaps matches TRBD1 (6 bases). The CDR3 loop spans 13 amino acids. V was shortened by 6 bases and J by 4 bases, with 12 bases between the two germline ends. Looked up from germline, CDR1 is SGHTA and CDR2 is FQGNSA. The CDR3, as DNA: TGTGCCAGCAGTCCACAGGGTGGCACTGAAGCTTTCTTT. It yields the protein CASSPQGGTEAFF. Variable domain in full (rest from reference TRBV7-2 and TRBJ1-1): GAGVSQSPSNKVTEKGKDVELRCDPISGHTALYWYRQSLGQGLEFLIYFQGNSAPDKSGLPSDRFSAERTGGSVSTLTIQRTQQEDSAVYLCASSPQGGTEAFFGQGTRLTVV.

The count of this clone is one. The rearrangement joins TRBV11-2 to TRBJ1-3; maybe TRBD1 (6 bases). Germline CDR1 is SGHAT and CDR2 is FQNNGV. Trimming removed 6 bases at V and 0 bases at J, with 12 bases between. CDR3 length: 15 residues. The CDR3 DNA follows: TGTGCCAGCAGGGGGGCCCGGACCTCTGGAAACACCATATATTTT. Protein product: CASRGARTSGNTIYF.